Following are 25 T cell receptor beta chains from one sample sequenced in a study of cytomegalovirus exposure and HLA in healthy donors (dated by TCRdb to 2016 to 2017). Receptors were amplified or captured by the immunoSEQ multiplex PCR assay. For the multiplex PCR, a mixture combining 60 forward primers for TCR Vbeta segments and 13 reverse primers for TCR Jbeta segments was used. TCRdb holds this immuneACCESS table with in-frame rearrangements only. Some clones are missing; in checked studies, unresolved V genes explain under half, and the rest has no known cause. The sample contains some 150,000 clones, almost 80% of them found a single time. The top ten clonotypes cover 5% to 7% of the sample. Sequencing used PBMCs. These receptors were collected from a man aged 35-49 years in good health and CMV-seropositive.

The V and J genes are TRBV9 and TRBJ1-1, with D perhaps matching TRBD1 (6 bases). Germline V lookup: CDR1 SGDLS, CDR2 YYNGEE. The CDR3 consists of 16 residues. With 4 bases removed from V and 4 bases from J, the gap between germline ends came to 20 bases. The CDR3 DNA reads TGTGCCAGCAGCTTCGGCATGATAGGGGGGGTCACTGAAGCTTTCTTT. It specifies CASSFGMIGGVTEAFF.

This chain joins TRBV7-9 and TRBJ1-1, with unresolved D. Germline V gives CDR1 SEHNR, CDR2 FQNEAQ (reference sequence). V dropped 2 bases and J dropped 4 bases, with 8 bases sitting between them. This CDR3 has 13 amino acids. The CDR3 coding sequence is TGTGCCAGCAGCTTAAGGGAGGGCACTGAAGCTTTCTTT. The encoded protein is CASSLREGTEAFF.

This clone was seen only once. V is TRBV19 and J is TRBJ2-3, with TRBD2 matching over 9 bases. CDR1 is LNHDA, CDR2 SQIVND, per germline (reference sequence). The CDR3 loop spans 13 amino acids. Losses at the gene ends were 9 bases for V and 4 bases for J; bases not matched to a gene: 5. The DNA of the CDR3 is TGTGCCAGCAGATTAGCGGGAGCAGATACGCAGTATTTT. As protein: CASRLAGADTQYF. Drawing the rest from reference TRBV19 and TRBJ2-3, the complete variable domain is DGGITQSPKYLFRKEGQNVTLSCEQNLNHDAMYWYRQDPGQGLRLIYYSQIVNDFQKGDIAEGYSVSREKKESFPLTVTSAQKNPTAFYLCASRLAGADTQYFGPGTRLTVL.

The CDR3 nucleotides read TGTGCCAGCAGCTCCCGGGACAAGGGGGTCTACGAGCAGTACTTC. Protein sequence: CASSSRDKGVYEQYF. This sequence joins TRBV7-2 and TRBJ2-7; a weak D match, TRBD1 (6 bases). The CDR3 is made up of 15 amino acids. Germline CDR1 SGHTA, CDR2 FQGNSA. V was clipped by 4 bases and J by 3 bases, with 16 bases between them.

The V call is TRBV4-1, the J call TRBJ2-7; 9 bases fit TRBD1. Trimming at V came to 0 bases and at J to 0 bases, leaving 6 bases not matched to a gene. The CDR3 loop spans 17 amino acids. Germline CDR1 reads MGHRA; CDR2 reads YSYEKL. This CDR3 reads CASSQDVRTGASYEQYF. CDR3 DNA sequence: TGCGCCAGCAGCCAAGATGTCCGGACAGGGGCCTCCTACGAGCAGTACTTC.

The J gene is TRBJ2-1, the V gene TRBV4-1; 10 bases match TRBD2. Looked up from germline, CDR1 is MGHRA and CDR2 is YSYEKL. This CDR3 contains 20 residues. Trimming removed 8 bases from V and 0 bases from J; junction bases left unmatched: 19. CDR3 sequence (DNA): TGCGCCAGCTTACCAACCGGACTAGCGGACTTCTTAGGCTCCTACAATGAGCAGTTCTTC. Translating it yields CASLPTGLADFLGSYNEQFF.

V is TRBV28 and J is TRBJ2-7; 8 bases agree with TRBD2. There are 13 residues in the CDR3. CDR1 is MDHEN and CDR2 is SYDVKM in the germline V gene. Trimming at V came to 8 bases and at J to 5 bases, leaving 8 bases not matched to a gene. The CDR3 coding sequence is TGTGCCAGCCGGGGGGGCAATCCAGACGAGCAGTACTTC. Translation gives CASRGGNPDEQYF.

The V call is TRBV19, the J call TRBJ1-5; D may be TRBD1 (5 bases). Trimming took 6 bases from V and 4 from J, leaving 13 bases between them. The CDR3 spans 14 residues. CDR1 and CDR2 from the germline V gene are LNHDA and SQIVND (reference sequence). The CDR3 coding sequence is TGTGCCAGTAGAAAGACAGTGGATAATCAGCCCCAGCATTTT. Its protein product is CASRKTVDNQPQHF.

The sample holds one count of this clone. The chain has TRBV5-1 and TRBJ2-7; the D gene is possibly TRBD2 (6 bases). The V and J ends lost 1 base and 7 bases respectively, with 18 bases between them. There are 15 residues in the CDR3. The germline V gene has CDR1 SGHRS and CDR2 YFSETQ. CDR3 sequence (DNA): TGCGCCAGCAGCTTGTCAGAGATCGGGAGTGGGGAGCAGTACTTC. It is translated as CASSLSEIGSGEQYF.

CDR3 DNA: TGTGCCAGCAGCTCCCAGAGCGGGAGGACCGGGGAGCTGTTTTTT. Protein: CASSSQSGRTGELFF. V gene TRBV7-3 combines with J gene TRBJ2-2, with TRBD2 matching 9 bases. The CDR3 has 15 residues. CDR1 is SGHTA, CDR2 FQGTGA, per germline. Trimming removed 4 bases from V and 5 bases from J; junction bases left unmatched: 5.

J is TRBJ2-5 and V is TRBV5-6, with D maybe TRBD2 (7 bases). The end of the DNA aligns better with TRBJ2-7, so the J call may be wrong. Germline CDR1 is SGHDT and CDR2 is YYEEEE. The CDR3 is made up of 17 amino acids. The CDR3 loop reads CASVHGGGGDPSYEQYF. The CDR3 DNA sequence: TGTGCCAGCGTCCATGGGGGCGGGGGCGACCCCTCCTACGAGCAGTACTTC.

This chain connects TRBV10-1 to TRBJ2-5, with D possibly being TRBD2 (6 bases). Germline CDR1 reads WNHNN; CDR2 reads SYGVQD (reference sequence). V was shortened by 0 bases and J by 11 bases, with 13 bases between the two germline ends. CDR3 size: 13 residues. CDR3 sequence (DNA): TGCGCCAGCAGTGAGTCGCCAGCGGGCCAGCAGTACTTC. This translates into CASSESPAGQQYF.

The chain is built from TRBV10-2 and TRBJ2-7; tentative D call: TRBD2 (5 bases). Germline CDR1 WSHSY, CDR2 SAAADI. V lost 6 bases, J lost 1 base, and 16 bases lay in between. The CDR3 extends over 15 amino acids. As DNA, the CDR3 is TGCGCCAGCAGCCCCGGGGTAGCTGGATCCTACGAGCAGTACTTC. Residues: CASSPGVAGSYEQYF.

This clone appeared a few times. This sequence joins TRBV27 and TRBJ1-2, with 9 bases aligning to TRBD1. Losses at the gene ends were 1 base for V and 8 bases for J; bases not matched to a gene: 14. Germline lookup yields CDR1 MNHEY and CDR2 SMNVEV (reference sequence). This CDR3 is 17 amino acids long. CDR3 DNA: TGTGCCAGCAGTTTATTTCACTCCCCGGGACAGGGTAACGGCTACACCTTC. Its protein product is CASSLFHSPGQGNGYTF.

The chain has TRBV5-1 and TRBJ2-7, with D maybe TRBD1 (6 bases). The V gene's germline CDR1 is SGHRS and CDR2 YFSETQ. V gave up 0 bases and J gave up 4 bases, with 11 bases separating them. The CDR3 totals 14 residues. The CDR3 sequence: CASSLAVGAYEQYF. CDR3 DNA sequence: TGCGCCAGCAGCTTGGCCGTGGGGGCTTACGAGCAGTACTTC.

The chain carries TRBV2 and TRBJ2-5; D might be TRBD2 (5 bases). The ends were cut back, 6 bases at V and 4 bases at J, with 12 bases in the middle. The CDR3 sequence is 13 residues long. Germline lookup yields CDR1 SNHLY and CDR2 FYNNEI. The CDR3 DNA reads as TGTGCCAGCAGCCGGGGTCCGGGAGAGACCCAGTACTTC. Amino acid sequence: CASSRGPGETQYF.

The CDR3 nucleotides read TGTGCCAGCAGCTTTAGGTCTAGCGGGTACACTACCTACGAGCAGTACTTC. It yields the protein CASSFRSSGYTTYEQYF. The V gene is TRBV7-2, the J gene TRBJ2-7; 8 bases line up with TRBD2. The ends lost 3 bases at V and 2 bases at J; junction bases unmatched: 12. The CDR3 has 17 amino acids. Germline V gene lookup returns CDR1 SGHTA and CDR2 FQGNSA.

This clone was picked up one time. The CDR3: CASSSPVPVALQETQYF. The CDR3 nucleotides read TGTGCCAGCAGTTCCCCCGTGCCGGTAGCGCTCCAAGAGACCCAGTACTTC. V is TRBV27 and J is TRBJ2-5, with a possible D match to TRBD2 (5 bases). CDR3 length equals 17 residues. Germline CDR1 reads MNHEY; CDR2 reads SMNVEV (reference sequence). The V end lost 4 bases, the J end lost 1 base, and 19 bases lay between the germline ends.

The chain employs TRBV6-6 and TRBJ2-5; 9 nucleotides align to TRBD1. The CDR3 runs 12 residues. Germline lookup yields CDR1 MNHNY and CDR2 SVGAGI (reference sequence). Trimming took 8 bases from V and 5 from J; bases not matched to a gene: 3. The CDR3 here is CASSGQGETQYF. CDR3 nucleotide sequence: TGTGCCAGCTCGGGACAGGGCGAGACCCAGTACTTC.

The chain recombines TRBV11-2 with TRBJ2-5; weak D call: TRBD2 (6 bases). The CDR3 length is 14 residues. Trimming stripped 1 base from V and 4 bases from J, with 10 bases between. In germline, CDR1 is SGHAT, CDR2 FQNNGV. CDR3 sequence: CASSLGGLGETQYF. The CDR3 region has the DNA TGTGCCAGCAGCTTAGGGGGACTCGGAGAGACCCAGTACTTC.

This chain uses TRBV5-4 with TRBJ2-7; 15 bases fit TRBD2. Germline V CDR1 and CDR2: SGHNT, YYREEE (reference sequence). This CDR3 spans 15 amino acids. The junction had 5 bases not matched to a gene; V was cut back by 4 bases and J by 6 bases. The CDR3, as DNA: TGTGCCAGCAGCGTAGGACTAGCGGGAGGGGCCGAGCAGTACTTC. Protein: CASSVGLAGGAEQYF.

The chain uses TRBV5-1 and TRBJ1-3, with 7 bases identical to TRBD1. The CDR3 extends over 15 amino acids. Germline V gene lookup returns CDR1 SGHRS and CDR2 YFSETQ. The J segment lost 3 bases and the V segment lost 2 bases, leaving 5 bases of the junction unmatched. CDR3 sequence: CASSLGGLDGNTIYF. CDR3 nucleotide sequence: TGCGCCAGCAGCTTAGGGGGCTTAGATGGAAACACCATATATTTT.

The rearrangement joins TRBV9 to TRBJ2-5; 8 bases align to TRBD2. V lost 2 bases, J lost 2 bases, and 2 bases stayed unmatched. The CDR3 has 14 amino acids. Germline V gene data show CDR1 as SGDLS and CDR2 as YYNGEE. CDR3 nucleotides: TGTGCCAGCAGCGTTAGCGGGACTCAAGAGACCCAGTACTTC. Amino acids: CASSVSGTQETQYF.

The chain joins TRBV2 to TRBJ1-5, with TRBD1 matching over 11 bases. Trimming cost V 7 bases and J 5 bases; bases outside gene matches: 7. CDR3 length: 15 residues. The germline CDR1 and CDR2 sequences are SNHLY and FYNNEI. CDR3 sequence reads: CASTKGTGGHQPQHF. The DNA for the CDR3 is TGTGCCAGCACCAAAGGGACAGGGGGTCATCAGCCCCAGCATTTT.

The chain has TRBV2 and TRBJ1-3; maybe TRBD1 (6 bases). This CDR3 is 14 amino acids long. V was trimmed by 6 bases and J by 2 bases, leaving 11 bases between them. The germline V gene encodes CDR1 SNHLY and CDR2 FYNNEI. The CDR3 coding sequence is TGTGCCAGCAGCCCCACAGGGCCTGGAAACACCATATATTTT. Translation: CASSPTGPGNTIYF.